Shown below are 14 T cell receptor beta chains from a single sample sequenced in a study of blood T cell repertoires in COVID-19. TCRdb keeps only in-frame clones here, not all; method: immunoSEQ multiplex PCR. There are about 210,000 clones in the sample; 70% to 85% occur only once, and about 9% lies in the top ten. The specimen sequenced was peripheral blood. These receptors were collected from a man aged 45 to 65 with active or convalescent COVID-19.

In this sample, this clone turned up once. The rearrangement joins TRBV28 to TRBJ2-5; D might be TRBD2 (6 bases). Between the trimmed V and J ends, which lost 3 bases and 0 bases, there was a span of 8 bases. The CDR3 runs 14 residues. The germline V gene has CDR1 MDHEN and CDR2 SYDVKM. In DNA, the CDR3 is TGTGCCAGCAGTTTGGCGGGGCACCAAGAGACCCAGTACTTC. Translated: CASSLAGHQETQYF.

The chain carries TRBV28 and TRBJ1-5, with TRBD1 as a possible D gene (6 bases). CDR3 length: 14 residues. The V gene's germline CDR1 is MDHEN and CDR2 SYDVKM. V shed 8 bases and J shed 6 bases, with 17 bases lying between them. Here the CDR3 DNA reads TGTGCCAGCGGATTCAGGGGTGGCGTTCAGCCCCAGCATTTT. This translates into CASGFRGGVQPQHF.

This sequence joins TRBV15 and TRBJ1-6; D is ambiguous. The CDR3 loop spans 15 amino acids. V lost 5 bases and J 4 bases, leaving 12 bases between the germline ends. CDR1 and CDR2 (germline): LNHNV, YYDKDF (reference sequence). CDR3 nucleotides: TGTGCCACCAGCTCCGGAGGTTATTATAATTCACCCCTCCACTTT. Encoded protein: CATSSGGYYNSPLHF.

V and J are TRBV16 and TRBJ2-1; 8 nucleotides agree with TRBD1. This CDR3 region has 15 residues. With 5 bases clipped from V and 6 bases from J, the junction kept 9 bases outside the gene matches. CDR1 and CDR2 (germline): KGHSY, FQNENV. The CDR3: CASSATGERGNEQFF. The CDR3 DNA follows: TGTGCCAGCAGCGCGACAGGGGAGCGCGGCAATGAGCAGTTCTTC.

The chain links TRBV7-3 to TRBJ2-3; possible D gene TRBD2, 6 bases. Germline CDR1 is SGHTA and CDR2 is FQGTGA. V shed 5 bases and J shed 4 bases, with 16 bases lying between them. The CDR3 is made up of 15 amino acids. The CDR3 here is CASSRGVSLADTQYF. CDR3 nucleotide sequence: TGTGCCAGCAGCCGCGGGGTCAGTCTGGCAGATACGCAGTATTTT.

The chain recombines TRBV7-2 with TRBJ2-1; 12 bases map to TRBD1. The CDR3 covers 16 residues. J gave up 8 bases and V 3 bases, and 8 bases lay outside the gene matches. CDR1 is SGHTA, CDR2 FQGNSA, per germline. In nucleotides, the CDR3 is TGTGCCAGCAGCTTTACCGGGACAGGGGGCTTCGATGAGCAGTTCTTC. Its protein is CASSFTGTGGFDEQFF.

V gene TRBV19 combines with J gene TRBJ1-1; tentative D call: TRBD1 (6 bases). Germline V CDR1 and CDR2: LNHDA, SQIVND (reference sequence). Trimming stripped 8 bases from V and 3 bases from J, with 16 bases between. CDR3 length equals 14 residues. This chain's CDR3 is CASAMGRGDTEAFF. In DNA, the CDR3 is TGTGCCAGTGCAATGGGCAGGGGAGACACTGAAGCTTTCTTT.

The CDR3 DNA reads as TGCGCCAGCAGCTTGACTAGCGGGAGGGTTTCCTACGAGCAGTACTTC. Residues: CASSLTSGRVSYEQYF. The V gene is TRBV5-1, the J gene TRBJ2-7; 13 nucleotides agree with TRBD2. In germline, CDR1 is SGHRS, CDR2 YFSETQ. The junction had 2 bases not matched to a gene; V was cut back by 1 base and J by 1 base. CDR3 length equals 16 residues.

The sample holds one count of this clone. The rearrangement links TRBV5-4 to TRBJ1-1, with a weak D call TRBD1 (5 bases). Between the trimmed V and J ends, which lost 4 bases and 0 bases, there was a span of 16 bases. Germline V gene data show CDR1 as SGHNT and CDR2 as YYREEE (reference sequence). The CDR3 totals 16 residues. The DNA for the CDR3 is TGTGCCAGCAGCCGCGCGGGCGGAGGGGTGAACACTGAAGCTTTCTTT. It encodes CASSRAGGGVNTEAFF.

This clone was observed once. The rearrangement links TRBV23-1 to TRBJ1-4; D possibly corresponds to TRBD1 (5 bases). TRBV23-1 belongs to the ORF category, with a function that is uncertain. This CDR3 region has 15 residues. V dropped 2 bases and J dropped 5 bases, with 12 bases sitting between them. DNA of the CDR3: TGCGCCAGCAGTCAAGAGCGACAGAGCAATGAAAAACTGTTTTTT. As protein: CASSQERQSNEKLFF.

The chain uses TRBV3-1 (or the pseudogene TRBV3-2) and TRBJ1-2; possible D gene TRBD1, 5 bases. The V gene lost 4 bases and the J gene lost 8 bases, with 14 bases spanning the gap. CDR3 length equals 13 residues. Germline V gives CDR1 LGHDT, CDR2 YNNKEL (reference sequence). The CDR3 region is CASSRSSEGGYTF. The CDR3 coding sequence is TGTGCCAGCAGCCGAAGCTCGGAGGGGGGCTACACCTTC.

This clone was counted a single time. The rearrangement links TRBV6-5 to TRBJ1-2; 9 bases match TRBD1. With 10 bases clipped from V and 8 bases from J, the junction kept 11 bases outside the gene matches. This CDR3 is built from 13 residues. Germline assignment: CDR1 MNHEY and CDR2 SVGAGI. For the CDR3, the DNA is TGTGCCATGGGACAGGGCCACCCCGAGGGCTACACCTTC. Translation: CAMGQGHPEGYTF.

This chain joins TRBV28 and TRBJ2-4; 10 bases are a match to TRBD1. Trimming took 6 bases from V and 0 from J; bases not matched to a gene: 14. The germline V gene encodes CDR1 MDHEN and CDR2 SYDVKM. The length of the CDR3 is 19 residues. The CDR3 region has the DNA TGTGCCAGCAGCCCCAGGGGGACAGGGGCGATACTAGCCAAAAACATTCAGTACTTC. Encoded protein: CASSPRGTGAILAKNIQYF.

In its sample, this clone was seen once. The chain couples TRBV5-1 to TRBJ1-3; 12 bases fit TRBD1. J lost 2 bases, V lost 3 bases, and 6 bases had no gene match. CDR3 length equals 17 residues. Looked up from germline, CDR1 is SGHRS and CDR2 is YFSETQ. CDR3 nucleotides: TGCGCCAGCAGCTCTAAAGGGACAGGGGGCACTGGAAACACCATATATTTT. Residues: CASSSKGTGGTGNTIYF.